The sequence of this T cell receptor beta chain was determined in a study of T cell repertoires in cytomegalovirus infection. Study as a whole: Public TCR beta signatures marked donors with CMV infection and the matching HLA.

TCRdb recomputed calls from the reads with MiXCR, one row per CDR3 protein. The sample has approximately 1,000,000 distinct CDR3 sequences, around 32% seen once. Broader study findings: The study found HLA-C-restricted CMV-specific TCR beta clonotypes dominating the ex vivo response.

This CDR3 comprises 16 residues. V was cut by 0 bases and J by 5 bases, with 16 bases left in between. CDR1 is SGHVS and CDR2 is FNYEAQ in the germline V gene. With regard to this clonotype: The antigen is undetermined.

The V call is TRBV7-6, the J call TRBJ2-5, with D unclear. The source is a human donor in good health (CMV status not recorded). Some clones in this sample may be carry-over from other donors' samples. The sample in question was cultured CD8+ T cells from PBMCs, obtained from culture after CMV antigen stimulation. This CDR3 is CASSLARSGIGETQYF. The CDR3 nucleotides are TGTGCCAGCAGCTTAGCGCGCTCTGGGATAGGGGAGACCCAGTACTTC.